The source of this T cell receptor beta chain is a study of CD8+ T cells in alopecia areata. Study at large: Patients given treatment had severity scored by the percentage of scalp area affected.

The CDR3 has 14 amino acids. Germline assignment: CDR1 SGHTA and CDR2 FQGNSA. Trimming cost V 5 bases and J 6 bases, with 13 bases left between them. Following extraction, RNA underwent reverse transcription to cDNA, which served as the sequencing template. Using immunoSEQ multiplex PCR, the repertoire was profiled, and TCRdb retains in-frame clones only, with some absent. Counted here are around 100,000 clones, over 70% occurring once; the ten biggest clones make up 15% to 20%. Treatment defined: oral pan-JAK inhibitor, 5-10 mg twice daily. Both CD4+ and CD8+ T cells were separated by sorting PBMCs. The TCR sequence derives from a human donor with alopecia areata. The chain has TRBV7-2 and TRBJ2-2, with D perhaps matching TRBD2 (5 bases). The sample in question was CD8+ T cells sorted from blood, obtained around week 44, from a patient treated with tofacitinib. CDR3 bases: TGTGCCAGCAGCCAAACTAGTTGGGCCGGGGAGCTGTTTTTT. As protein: CASSQTSWAGELFF.